The rows below give T cell receptor beta chains drawn from one sample of a study of CD8+CD57+ T cells in acquired aplastic anemia. TCRdb independently ran MiXCR on the reads; one entry per CDR3 protein. The sample records around 42,000 distinct CDR3 sequences, about 60% being singletons. Sequencing was done on a sample of sorted CD4+, CD8+, or CD8+CD57+ T cells (not recorded which) from PBMCs. These receptors were taken from a human donor with aplastic anemia. Each CDR3 is given with its conserved first and last residue. A D gene is named only where the DNA matches it firmly. Rows give clone size only sometimes, using once, few, many, or a class for an expanded clone.

d_call	clone_size	v_call	j_call	cdr3_aa	cdr3_nt
.	few	TRBV7-9	TRBJ1-6	CASSLEQYNSPLHF	TGTGCCAGCAGCTTAGAACAGTATAATTCACCCCTCCACTTT
.	few	TRBV10-2	TRBJ1-2	CASTAGFASFYGYTF	TGCGCCAGCACGGCAGGGTTTGCCAGCTTCTATGGCTACACCTTC
TRBD1	.	TRBV29-1	TRBJ1-1	CSATQGAGNTEAFF	TGCAGCGCGACACAGGGGGCAGGGAACACTGAAGCTTTCTTT
.	.	TRBV20-1	TRBJ2-7	CSAKGPWEQYF	TGCAGTGCTAAGGGGCCGTGGGAGCAGTACTTC
.	once	TRBV7-9	TRBJ1-1	CASSPRQTGNIEAFF	TGTGCCAGCAGCCCTAGACAGACCGGGAACATTGAAGCTTTCTTT
TRBD2	.	TRBV5-1	TRBJ2-5	CASSLGQLAGGQETQYF	TGCGCCAGCAGCTTGGGACAGTTAGCGGGGGGCCAAGAGACCCAGTACTTC
TRBD1	many	TRBV9	TRBJ2-2	CASREIQGAGRYTGELFF	TGTGCCAGCAGAGAGATACAGGGGGCCGGGAGGTACACCGGGGAGCTGTTTTTT
.	.	TRBV24-1	TRBJ2-3	CATRSSGTATKTQYF	TGTGCCACCAGATCAAGCGGGACAGCTACCAAAACGCAGTATTTT
.	.	TRBV3-1	TRBJ2-2	CASSRARGNTGELFF	TGTGCCAGCAGCCGGGCGAGGGGTAACACCGGGGAGCTGTTTTTT
.	few	TRBV15	TRBJ1-5	CATSSRGQPQHF	TGTGCCACCAGCAGCAGGGGTCAGCCCCAGCATTTT
TRBD1	.	TRBV7-6	TRBJ1-5	CASSPDRNTQPQHF	TGTGCCAGCAGCCCGGACAGGAACACCCAGCCCCAGCATTTT
TRBD1	.	TRBV15	TRBJ2-7	CATSSRGFGEQYF	TGTGCCACCAGCAGCAGGGGGTTCGGCGAGCAGTACTTC
.	many	TRBV10-3	TRBJ2-3	CATRGGQTTDTQYF	TGTGCCACCAGGGGAGGACAGACTACAGATACGCAGTATTTT
.	once	TRBV11-2	TRBJ2-6	CASSSRTGKAGANVLTF	TGTGCCAGCAGCTCACGCACAGGGAAGGCTGGGGCCAACGTCCTGACTTTC
.	.	TRBV10-3	TRBJ1-6	CAISEGPSRGSPLHF	TGTGCCATCAGTGAGGGTCCTTCCCGGGGATCACCCCTCCACTTT
.	.	TRBV10-3	TRBJ1-6	CAISEGGGDSPLHF	TGTGCCATCAGTGAGGGCGGGGGCGATTCACCCCTCCACTTT
TRBD1	few	TRBV15	TRBJ1-6	CATSRGDSNSPLHF	TGTGCCACCAGCAGAGGGGACAGCAATTCACCCCTCCACTTT
.	.	TRBV9	TRBJ1-3	CASSAEGDPGNTIYF	TGTGCCAGCAGCGCAGAGGGGGACCCTGGAAACACCATATATTTT
.	.	TRBV2	TRBJ2-5	CASSQDWGLETQYF	TGTGCCAGCAGCCAGGACTGGGGGCTAGAGACCCAGTACTTC
.	.	TRBV29-1	TRBJ2-7	CSVAASPDSSYEQYF	TGCAGCGTTGCCGCGTCCCCTGACAGCTCCTACGAGCAGTACTTC
.	once	TRBV29-1	TRBJ2-7	CSVVPVVGVGEQYF	TGCAGCGTTGTGCCCGTCGTCGGCGTGGGGGAGCAGTACTTC
.	.	TRBV20-1	TRBJ1-3	CSAPSFTGTGNTIYF	TGCAGTGCCCCTTCCTTCACAGGGACTGGAAACACCATATATTTT
.	.	TRBV10-2	TRBJ2-5	CASRLQGPETQYF	TGCGCCAGCAGATTACAGGGACCTGAGACCCAGTACTTC
TRBD2	.	TRBV10-3	TRBJ2-5	CAIKLAGGETQYF	TGTGCCATCAAACTAGCGGGGGGTGAGACCCAGTACTTC
.	.	TRBV10-3	TRBJ2-5	CAISDSTGFNQETQYF	TGTGCCATCAGTGATTCCACAGGCTTTAACCAAGAGACCCAGTACTTC
.	.	TRBV2	TRBJ1-1	CASRGGDLEVAFF	TGTGCCAGCAGGGGCGGCGACCTCGAGGTAGCTTTCTTT
.	.	TRBV20-1	TRBJ1-2	CSAEDEDYGYTF	TGCAGTGCCGAGGACGAGGACTATGGCTACACCTTC
.	.	TRBV2	TRBJ1-1	CASSGGGGGQEAFF	TGTGCCAGCAGTGGTGGCGGGGGGGGCCAAGAAGCTTTCTTT
.	few	TRBV9	TRBJ1-3	CASSPWQASSGNTIYF	TGTGCCAGCTCACCATGGCAGGCGAGCTCTGGAAACACCATATATTTT
.	.	TRBV10-1	TRBJ1-1	CASSEKRYGSTGAFF	TGCGCCAGCAGTGAGAAAAGGTACGGGAGCACTGGAGCTTTCTTT
.	.	TRBV15	TRBJ2-7	CATSRDRGSSYEQYF	TGTGCCACCAGCAGAGATAGGGGTAGCTCCTACGAGCAGTACTTC
.	once	TRBV4-1	TRBJ2-2	CASSPLRNTNTGELFF	TGCGCCAGCAGCCCGTTAAGGAACACGAACACCGGGGAGCTGTTTTTT
TRBD2	many	TRBV6-1	TRBJ2-3	CASSRLAGGSDTQYF	TGTGCCAGCAGTAGACTAGCGGGGGGTTCGGATACGCAGTATTTT
TRBD1	.	TRBV5-6	TRBJ2-7	CASSGPGQFDEQYF	TGTGCCAGCAGCGGGCCGGGACAGTTCGACGAGCAGTACTTC
.	.	TRBV19	TRBJ1-2	CASTMGGFSDGYTF	TGTGCCAGTACCATGGGGGGGTTCTCCGATGGCTACACCTTC
.	.	TRBV19	TRBJ2-7	CASGPGGPYEQYF	TGTGCCAGTGGTCCAGGGGGGCCCTACGAGCAGTACTTC
.	.	TRBV9	TRBJ1-3	CASSAPLAEGNTIYF	TGTGCCAGCAGCGCCCCCCTCGCAGAGGGAAACACCATATATTTT
.	many	TRBV3-1	TRBJ2-2	CASRDVTPGELFF	TGTGCCAGTAGGGACGTAACACCGGGGGAGCTGTTTTTT
TRBD2	.	TRBV29-1	TRBJ2-3	CSVGGVPSTDTRYF	TGCAGCGTGGGGGGGGTCCCTAGCACAGATACGCGGTATTTT
.	few	TRBV5-6	TRBJ1-2	CASSLGVLSGEANYGYTF	TGTGCCAGCAGCCTGGGCGTTTTATCGGGGGAAGCTAACTATGGCTACACCTTC
.	many	TRBV19	TRBJ1-1	CASSTPEGPNTEAFF	TGTGCCAGTAGTACTCCAGAAGGTCCGAACACTGAAGCTTTCTTT
TRBD1	.	TRBV29-1	TRBJ2-7	CSVGQGFNEQYF	TGCAGCGTTGGACAGGGATTCAACGAGCAGTACTTC
.	few	TRBV20-1	TRBJ2-2	CSAKLGGELFF	TGCAGTGCTAAGCTGGGCGGGGAGCTGTTTTTT
TRBD2	many	TRBV29-1	TRBJ2-1	CSVVIGGGDVNEQFF	TGCAGCGTTGTTATTGGCGGGGGGGATGTAAATGAGCAGTTCTTC
TRBD2	.	TRBV3-1	TRBJ2-1	CASSQRAGGYNEQFF	TGTGCCAGCAGCCAAAGAGCGGGGGGCTACAATGAGCAGTTCTTC
.	.	TRBV2	TRBJ2-1	CASSQTSSLSEQFF	TGTGCCAGCAGTCAAACTAGCTCCCTCTCAGAGCAGTTCTTC
.	few	TRBV29-1	TRBJ2-7	CSVEVAYEQYF	TGCAGCGTTGAAGTCGCCTACGAGCAGTACTTC
TRBD1	many	TRBV6-1	TRBJ2-7	CASSILDRGPYEQYF	TGTGCCAGCAGTATTCTGGACAGGGGGCCCTACGAGCAGTACTTC
.	.	TRBV10-3	TRBJ2-2	CATRAGDTGELFF	TGTGCCACTCGTGCGGGTGACACCGGGGAGCTGTTTTTT
.	few	TRBV29-1	TRBJ2-7	CSVGLGEYEQYF	TGCAGCGTTGGACTCGGGGAATACGAGCAGTACTTC
.	.	TRBV19	TRBJ2-1	CASMGRSYNEQFF	TGTGCCAGTATGGGTCGTTCGTACAATGAGCAGTTCTTC
TRBD1	many	TRBV12-5	TRBJ1-2	CASGPGGGYTF	TGTGCTAGTGGTCCAGGGGGTGGCTACACCTTC
TRBD1	.	TRBV15	TRBJ1-1	CATSRAGGVITEAFF	TGTGCCACCAGCAGAGCAGGGGGTGTCATCACTGAAGCTTTCTTT
.	.	TRBV19	TRBJ2-5	CASSIRFSETRYF	TGTGCCAGTAGTATTCGGTTTTCTGAGACCCGGTACTTC
TRBD1	many	TRBV19	TRBJ1-5	CASSIKPPGQGIGQPQHF	TGTGCCAGTAGTATAAAGCCCCCGGGACAGGGGATAGGACAGCCCCAGCATTTT
.	.	TRBV29-1	TRBJ2-2	CSVDVGELFF	TGCAGCGTTGATGTGGGGGAGCTGTTTTTT
.	many	TRBV7-9	TRBJ2-3	CASSQITDTQYF	TGTGCCAGCAGCCAGATAACAGATACGCAGTATTTT
.	.	TRBV19	TRBJ2-7	CASSIQTGRDEQYF	TGTGCCAGTAGTATCCAGACAGGGAGGGACGAGCAGTACTTC
TRBD2	many	TRBV14	TRBJ2-3	CASSQRSGLAGATSTDTQYF	TGTGCCAGCAGCCAACGGTCGGGACTAGCGGGGGCCACTAGCACAGATACGCAGTATTTT